This TCR beta chain was retrieved from a study of blood T cell repertoires in COVID-19. Study-level background: Some COVID-19 samples were acute and others convalescent; all came from the United States, Italy and Spain. T cells, B-cell-depleted T cells, or PBMCs provided the cDNA or gDNA that served as material.

In the authors' workflow: Estimation of nucleated cell counts was performed using reference gene primer amplification. The repertoire was sequenced with immunoSEQ multiplex PCR; TCRdb's copy has only in-frame clones and lacks some. D and trimming were read from the DNA, whereas the V and J calls and clone size are those reported in that table. In the table there are approximately 190,000 clones, about four fifths of which are singletons. The CDR3 has 13 amino acids. Looked up from germline, CDR1 is SEHNR and CDR2 is FQNEAQ (reference sequence). Between the trimmed V and J ends, which lost 4 bases and 5 bases, there was a span of 11 bases. This clone was recorded a few times.

The TCR comes from a woman between 40 and 50 years old with acute or convalescent COVID-19. Material for sequencing was peripheral blood. The rearrangement uses TRBV7-9 and TRBJ1-1; D is perhaps TRBD1 (5 bases). The CDR3 DNA is TGTGCCAGCAGCTCGAGGGGAGGAACTGAAGCTTTCTTT. Protein: CASSSRGGTEAFF.